One sample yielded the 32 T cell receptor beta chains listed below, sequenced in a study of human T cells and chemical hapten exposure. TCRdb fed the RACE reads into MiXCR, producing one record per CDR3 protein. The sample yields 340,000 or so distinct CDR3 sequences, 6% to 8.5% seen once. The time point here: patch test 1, 2 weeks after DPC sensitization. Treatment meaning: therapeutic diphenylcyclopropenone sensitization with weekly scalp DPC. The material sequenced was whole blood, taken in connection with sensitization to the hapten diphenylcyclopropenone (DPC). The receptors come from a woman under 30 with alopecia areata. Some clones in this sample may be carry-over from other donors' samples.

This clonotype was found a few times. This chain joins TRBV2 and TRBJ1-6; D gene ambiguous. The CDR3 length is 15 residues. Germline CDR1 SNHLY, CDR2 FYNNEI. Trimming left V 4 bases short and J 7 bases short, with 14 bases between. The CDR3 DNA is TGTGCCAGCAGTGTAGGGCCCGGAGGGAATTCACCCCTCCACTTT. Amino acids: CASSVGPGGNSPLHF.

The chain couples TRBV7-9 to TRBJ2-1; D perhaps matches TRBD2 (5 bases). Germline V gene data show CDR1 as SEHNR and CDR2 as FQNEAQ (reference sequence). V dropped 3 bases and J dropped 9 bases, with 21 bases sitting between them. The CDR3 runs 16 residues. The CDR3 coding sequence is TGTGCCAGCAGCTTTAGAGGGAACCGGGCCCACAGTGAGCAGTTCTTC. This encodes CASSFRGNRAHSEQFF.

This clonotype was detected ten times or more. V gene TRBV28 combines with J gene TRBJ2-1, with D perhaps matching TRBD2 (6 bases). The ends were cut back, 6 bases at V and 7 bases at J, with 19 bases in the middle. Germline CDR1 MDHEN, CDR2 SYDVKM. This CDR3 is built from 15 residues. DNA of the CDR3: TGTGCCAGCAGCTCTCCCGGCGGGGCCCGAAATGAGCAGTTCTTC. Translating gives CASSSPGGARNEQFF.

The chain links TRBV6-2 or TRBV6-3 to TRBJ1-5, with 10 bases identical to TRBD1. J was trimmed by 6 bases and V by 0 bases; bases with no gene match: 5. CDR3 length: 16 amino acids. Germline values: CDR1 MNHEY, CDR2 SVGEGT. This CDR3 is CASSYSGTGDSQPQHF. DNA of the CDR3: TGTGCCAGCAGTTACTCCGGGACAGGGGACAGTCAGCCCCAGCATTTT.

This chain joins TRBV7-2 and TRBJ1-5; the D is unclear. V lost 1 base and J 14 bases, leaving 12 bases between the germline ends. The CDR3 is made up of 12 amino acids. The germline V gene encodes CDR1 SGHTA and CDR2 FQGNSA. This chain's CDR3 is CASSLDQGSKHF. Written as DNA, the CDR3 is TGTGCCAGCAGCTTAGATCAAGGGTCTAAGCATTTT.

This clonotype has ten or more counts. DNA of the CDR3: TGCGCCAGCAGCTTGGGGGACAGGGGCGTCACTGAAGCTTTCTTT. Its protein is CASSLGDRGVTEAFF. The chain carries TRBV5-1 and TRBJ1-1; TRBD1 aligns across 10 bases. The CDR3 spans 15 residues. V lost 0 bases, J lost 4 bases, and 3 bases stayed unmatched. Per the germline V gene, CDR1 is SGHRS and CDR2 is YFSETQ.

This chain joins TRBV29-1 and TRBJ1-1; TRBD1 agrees at 7 bases. The CDR3 has 14 amino acids. Germline lookup yields CDR1 SQVTM and CDR2 ANQGSEA. Trimming removed 4 bases from V and 4 bases from J; junction bases left unmatched: 9. This CDR3 reads CSVVETGRRTEAFF. In DNA, the CDR3 is TGCAGCGTTGTGGAGACAGGGCGGCGCACTGAAGCTTTCTTT.

Concerning this clonotype itself: A much larger clone differs from this one at a single base, so this may be a read error. The rearrangement uses TRBV29-1 and TRBJ1-1; possible D gene TRBD1, 5 bases. The CDR3 covers 13 residues. Trimming pared 7 bases from V and 4 bases from J, leaving 16 bases between. Germline V CDR1 and CDR2: SQVTM, ANQGSEA. The CDR3 coding sequence is TGCAGCGACGAATCAGGGATATCCACTGAAGCTTTCTTT. Translating gives CSDESGISTEAFF.

This clonotype was seen more than once but under ten times. V gene TRBV4-3 combines with J gene TRBJ1-5; D remains ambiguous. Trimming cost V 0 bases and J 2 bases, with 14 bases left between them. Germline loops: CDR1 LGHNA, CDR2 YSLEER. The CDR3 spans 17 residues. DNA of the CDR3: TGCGCCAGCAGCCAAGACCACAGCCAAGTAGGCAATCAGCCCCAGCATTTT. This sequence encodes CASSQDHSQVGNQPQHF.

This clonotype was observed at least ten times. The CDR3, as DNA: TGTGCCAGCAGCCCCCGGGACAGGGGTGACCTAAAGCAGTTCTTC. This gives the protein CASSPRDRGDLKQFF. The chain uses TRBV5-5 and TRBJ2-1, with 10 bases matching TRBD1. The length of the CDR3 is 15 residues. The ends lost 4 bases at V and 11 bases at J; junction bases unmatched: 12. In germline, CDR1 is SGHKS, CDR2 YYEKEE (reference sequence).

This clonotype has only a few counts. This chain connects TRBV3-1 to TRBJ1-3; D is uncertain. V gave up 0 bases and J gave up 0 bases, with 15 bases separating them. Germline V CDR1 and CDR2: LGHDT, YNNKEL (reference sequence). The CDR3 sequence is 18 residues long. The CDR3: CASSQDPDAGSSGNTIYF. Here the CDR3 DNA reads TGTGCCAGCAGCCAAGATCCGGATGCGGGTAGCTCTGGAAACACCATATATTTT.

This clonotype was seen only a few times. This chain links TRBV4-3 with TRBJ2-3; 8 nucleotides align to TRBD1. Trimming removed 3 bases from V and 7 bases from J; junction bases left unmatched: 3. This CDR3 has 13 amino acids. CDR1 LGHNA and CDR2 YSLEER come from the germline V gene. CDR3 residues: CASSQDRVNTQYF. The DNA for the CDR3 is TGCGCCAGCAGCCAGGACAGGGTGAATACGCAGTATTTT.

The genes are TRBV14 and TRBJ1-4; possibly TRBD1 for D (6 bases). Deletions cut 4 bases from V and 8 bases from J, with 11 bases between. The V gene's germline CDR1 is SGHDN and CDR2 FVKESK. The CDR3 length is 13 residues. The CDR3 region has the DNA TGTGCCAGCAGCCGGACAGTCTACGAAAAACTGTTTTTT. Its translation is CASSRTVYEKLFF.

V and J are TRBV15 and TRBJ2-2; the match to TRBD2 covers 10 bases. Trimming at V came to 5 bases and at J to 7 bases, leaving 7 bases not matched to a gene. The CDR3 loop spans 15 amino acids. CDR1 LNHNV and CDR2 YYDKDF come from the germline V gene (reference sequence). DNA for the CDR3: TGTGCCACCAGCCCAAGCGGGGGGGCCGACGGGGAGCTGTTTTTT. It yields the protein CATSPSGGADGELFF. The complete variable domain, with remaining parts taken from reference TRBV15 and TRBJ2-2, reads DAMVIQNPRYQVTQFGKPVTLSCSQTLNHNVMYWYQQKSSQAPKLLFHYYDKDFNNEADTPDNFQSRRPNTSFCFLDIRSPGLGDTAMYLCATSPSGGADGELFFGEGSRLTVL.

This clonotype was detected ten times or more. The chain has TRBV12-3 or TRBV12-4 and TRBJ1-2; D ambiguous. V was trimmed by 6 bases and J by 8 bases, leaving 10 bases between them. This CDR3 has 11 amino acids. CDR3 in DNA: TGTGCCAGCAGCCAAAAGCAGGGCTACACCTTC. This encodes CASSQKQGYTF.

There are a few counts of this clonotype. The chain carries TRBV5-4 and TRBJ1-2, with a tentative D call TRBD1 (5 bases). The germline CDR1 and CDR2 sequences are SGHNT and YYREEE (reference sequence). CDR3 length: 13 residues. With 5 bases removed from V and 12 bases from J, the gap between germline ends came to 20 bases. The CDR3 here is CASRQGRDEKNTF. For the CDR3, the DNA is TGTGCCAGCAGGCAAGGCAGGGACGAAAAAAACACCTTC.

This clonotype showed up just a few times. This chain joins TRBV7-2 and TRBJ1-1; D is uncertain. This CDR3 has 11 amino acids. Germline V lookup: CDR1 SGHTA, CDR2 FQGNSA. The germline V and J ends were trimmed by 5 bases and 7 bases, with 8 bases remaining between them. The CDR3, as DNA: TGTGCCAGCAGCGCAAATCTTGAAGCTTTCTTT. Translated, it gives CASSANLEAFF.

The V gene is TRBV20-1, the J gene TRBJ2-3; 8 bases match TRBD2. J lost 3 bases, V lost 6 bases, and 8 bases had no gene match. The CDR3 consists of 14 residues. The germline V gene has CDR1 DFQATT and CDR2 SNEGSKA (reference sequence). CDR3 amino acids: CSAPTPGGTDTQYF. The CDR3 region has the DNA TGCAGTGCCCCCACGCCGGGGGGGACAGATACGCAGTATTTT.

This clonotype was counted only a few times. The chain joins TRBV18 to TRBJ1-6; the match to TRBD1 covers 8 bases. The germline V gene has CDR1 KGHSH and CDR2 LQKENI. The CDR3 has 17 residues. Trimming removed 3 bases from V and 14 bases from J; junction bases left unmatched: 18. The CDR3 loop reads CASSPQSKGQGALTLHF. The CDR3 region has the DNA TGTGCCAGCTCACCCCAAAGCAAGGGGCAGGGGGCACTCACCCTCCACTTT.

This clonotype was detected a few times. The V and J genes are TRBV5-1 and TRBJ2-7; 7 bases align to TRBD1. With V trimmed by 0 bases and J by 5 bases, 8 bases remained unmatched. Looked up from germline, CDR1 is SGHRS and CDR2 is YFSETQ. This CDR3 comprises 15 residues. CDR3 region: CASSLVVTGVNEQYF. The CDR3 coding sequence is TGCGCCAGCAGCTTGGTGGTAACAGGGGTCAACGAGCAGTACTTC.

The chain is built from TRBV6-1 and TRBJ2-3; TRBD1 agrees at 7 bases. V shed 6 bases and J 3 bases; nucleotides not matched to a gene: 6. Germline CDR1 and CDR2: MNHNS and SASEGT. This CDR3 comprises 14 residues. CDR3 sequence (DNA): TGTGCCAGCAGGCGACGACAGGGAACAGATACGCAGTATTTT. As protein: CASRRRQGTDTQYF.

This clonotype was seen a handful of times. The J gene is TRBJ2-7, the V gene TRBV20-1; TRBD1 or TRBD2 may be the D gene (5 bases each). CDR1 is DFQATT, CDR2 SNEGSKA, per germline (reference sequence). V gave up 1 base and J gave up 1 base, with 11 bases separating them. This CDR3 has 14 residues. CDR3: CSARARGNSYEQYF. The CDR3 DNA is TGCAGTGCTAGAGCGAGGGGAAATTCCTACGAGCAGTACTTC.

This chain uses TRBV12-3 or TRBV12-4 with TRBJ1-6; D gene ambiguous. The V end was cut by 5 bases, the J end by 7 bases, with 12 bases between. CDR3 length: 14 amino acids. The CDR3 reads CASSPRPGNSPLHF. The CDR3 nucleotides are TGTGCCAGCAGTCCCCGCCCCGGGAATTCACCCCTCCACTTT.

The V and J genes are TRBV6-2 or TRBV6-3 and TRBJ2-3; TRBD2 aligns across 8 bases. CDR1 and CDR2 from the germline V gene are MNHEY and SVGEGT. This CDR3 region has 15 residues. J gave up 2 bases and V 8 bases, and 9 bases lay outside the gene matches. The chain's CDR3 is CASLPSGPLTDTQYF. For the CDR3, the DNA is TGTGCCAGCCTTCCTAGCGGGCCTCTCACAGATACGCAGTATTTT.

This clonotype showed up just a few times. This chain uses TRBV7-6 with TRBJ1-1; D possibly corresponds to TRBD1 (5 bases). The germline V gene has CDR1 SGHVS and CDR2 FNYEAQ. V shed 8 bases and J shed 4 bases, with 8 bases lying between them. This CDR3 has 11 amino acids. CDR3 coding DNA: TGTGCCAGCGGGACGAGCACTGAAGCTTTCTTT. This translates into CASGTSTEAFF.

The chain employs TRBV2 and TRBJ2-6; D unresolved. The CDR3 is made up of 13 amino acids. With 7 bases removed from V and 2 bases from J, the gap between germline ends came to 6 bases. CDR1 and CDR2 (germline): SNHLY, FYNNEI. This CDR3 reads CASKGPGANVLTF. CDR3 bases: TGTGCCAGCAAGGGTCCTGGGGCCAACGTCCTGACTTTC.

This clonotype was seen a handful of times. CDR3 sequence: CASSLLGGARDTQYF. The CDR3 DNA follows: TGCGCCAGCAGCCTTCTCGGGGGCGCGAGAGATACGCAGTATTTT. The chain recombines TRBV5-1 with TRBJ2-3; D tentatively fits TRBD1 or TRBD2 (6 bases each). Germline V gives CDR1 SGHRS, CDR2 YFSETQ. The CDR3 consists of 15 residues. V was shortened by 4 bases and J by 5 bases, with 17 bases between the two germline ends.

This clonotype has at least ten counts. The V gene is TRBV25-1, the J gene TRBJ2-3; maybe TRBD1 (5 bases). The CDR3 has 14 residues. The V gene lost 4 bases and the J gene lost 2 bases, with 10 bases spanning the gap. Germline V gene sequence: CDR1 MGHDK, CDR2 SYGVNS. The CDR3 sequence: CASSARQTTDTQYF. CDR3 coding DNA: TGTGCCAGCAGTGCTCGACAGACCACAGATACGCAGTATTTT.

Many counts were recorded for this clonotype. The chain carries TRBV20-1 and TRBJ2-7; tentative D call: TRBD2 (5 bases). Germline V gene data show CDR1 as DFQATT and CDR2 as SNEGSKA (reference sequence). The CDR3 sequence is 13 residues long. V lost 1 base to trimming and J lost 0 bases, with 7 bases between them. CDR3 protein: CSARGTYSYEQYF. The CDR3 DNA reads TGCAGTGCTAGAGGGACTTACTCCTACGAGCAGTACTTC.

In its sample, this clonotype was seen a few times. The V call is TRBV27, the J call TRBJ1-4; TRBD1 might be the D (6 bases). The CDR3 extends over 14 amino acids. The V end was cut by 6 bases, the J end by 6 bases, with 14 bases between. Germline V gives CDR1 MNHEY, CDR2 SMNVEV (reference sequence). CDR3 sequence reads: CASRVQGGYEKLFF. DNA for the CDR3: TGTGCCAGCAGGGTACAGGGAGGATATGAAAAACTGTTTTTT.

In this sample, this clonotype turned up many times. This chain links TRBV6-2 or TRBV6-3 with TRBJ1-5; TRBD1 aligns across 10 bases. The CDR3 loop spans 14 amino acids. With V trimmed by 6 bases and J by 5 bases, 4 bases remained unmatched. CDR1 and CDR2 from the germline V gene are MNHEY and SVGEGT. For the CDR3, the DNA is TGTGCCAGCAGACTCGACAGGGGGCATCAGCCCCAGCATTTT. This translates into CASRLDRGHQPQHF.

The CDR3 spells CASSLTGLADGYTF. In nucleotides, the CDR3 is TGTGCCAGCTCGCTAACAGGGTTAGCAGATGGCTACACCTTC. The chain recombines TRBV18 with TRBJ1-2, with a possible D match to TRBD1 (6 bases). Trimming cost V 6 bases and J 6 bases, with 17 bases left between them. The CDR3 is 14 amino acids. The germline CDR1 and CDR2 sequences are KGHSH and LQKENI.